The T cell receptor (beta chain) under discussion was sequenced for a study of OX40 agonist ivuxolimab in advanced cancers. Study-wide context: Patients received ivuxolimab, an intravenous treatment, every 2 weeks at 0.01 to 10 mg/kg.

Here immunoSEQ multiplex PCR was the method, and the copy in TCRdb shows in-frame clones only, minus some. Of 30,000 to 40,000 clones listed, 65% to 85% are singletons. Blood sampling took place at baseline, cycle 4 day 1, and cycle 7 day 1. CDR1 is SGHNT, CDR2 YENEEA, per germline. V shed 0 bases and J shed 8 bases, with 8 bases lying between them. This CDR3 contains 13 residues. The chain employs TRBV11-3 and TRBJ2-1; D unclear. This clonotype was obtained from an adult with an advanced solid tumor such as melanoma, head and neck, liver or kidney cancer. The starting material was CD4+ or CD8+ T cells sorted from blood, obtained in a trial of the OX40 agonist ivuxolimab. The CDR3 spells CASSLDPSYEQFF. In DNA, the CDR3 is TGTGCCAGCAGCTTAGACCCTTCTTATGAGCAGTTCTTC. The entire variable domain, with the rest obtained from reference TRBV11-3 and TRBJ2-1, is as follows: EAGVVQSPRYKIIEKKQPVAFWCNPISGHNTLYWYLQNLGQGPELLIRYENEEAVDDSQLPKDRFSAERLKGVDSTLKIQPAELGDSAVYLCASSLDPSYEQFFGPGTRLTVL.